These T cell receptor beta chains were read from a single sample in a study of OX40 agonist ivuxolimab in advanced cancers. Generated by immunoSEQ multiplex PCR, the TCRdb table keeps only in-frame clones and is missing some. The profile shows under 70,000 clones, 90% to 95% of them singletons. Material: CD4+ or CD8+ T cells sorted from blood, obtained in a trial of the OX40 agonist ivuxolimab. The receptors here all came from an adult with an advanced solid tumor such as melanoma, head and neck, liver or kidney cancer. Each CDR3 is given with its conserved first and last residue. A D gene is named only where the DNA matches it firmly. Not all rows give a size; the values are once, few, many and, for expanded clones, a class.

j_gene,len,abundance,d_gene,v_gene,CDR3aa,CDR3nt
TRBJ1-2,15,NA,NA,TRBV4-1,CASSQGGWDGYGYTF,TGCGCCAGCAGCCAAGGGGGATGGGACGGCTATGGCTACACCTTC
TRBJ2-7,16,NA,TRBD2,TRBV27,CASSPLAGAVVHEQYF,TGTGCCAGCAGTCCACTAGCGGGGGCTGTGGTGCACGAGCAGTACTTC
TRBJ2-1,15,NA,NA,TRBV4-3,CASSQESWGWNEQFF,TGCGCCAGCAGCCAAGAGTCGTGGGGTTGGAATGAGCAGTTCTTC
TRBJ2-5,16,NA,NA,TRBV7-8,CASSPPRGPVGETQYF,TGTGCCAGCAGCCCCCCGCGAGGCCCAGTCGGAGAGACCCAGTACTTC
TRBJ2-7,15,NA,NA,TRBV27,CASSPKQGLGDEQYF,TGTGCCAGCAGTCCTAAACAGGGTCTGGGTGACGAGCAGTACTTC
TRBJ2-3,15,NA,TRBD2,TRBV7-6,CASRLAGGSTDTQYF,TGTGCCAGCAGACTAGCGGGTGGTAGCACAGATACGCAGTATTTT
TRBJ2-3,11,NA,NA,TRBV5-8,CASSSTDTQYF,TGTGCCAGCAGCTCCACAGATACGCAGTATTTT
TRBJ2-1,13,few,NA,TRBV6-5,CASRPDPGYEQFF,TGTGCCAGCAGGCCCGACCCGGGGTATGAGCAGTTCTTC
TRBJ2-7,15,NA,TRBD1,TRBV27,CASSLSGTGGHEQYF,TGTGCCAGCAGTTTATCGGGGACAGGGGGCCACGAGCAGTACTTC
TRBJ2-1,15,NA,NA,TRBV27,CASSLTDEGGDEQFF,TGTGCCAGCAGTTTGACGGACGAGGGTGGCGATGAGCAGTTCTTC
TRBJ2-1,15,NA,TRBD1,TRBV7-3,CASSTGTGSYNEQFF,TGTGCCAGCAGCACCGGGACAGGGTCCTACAATGAGCAGTTCTTC
TRBJ2-5,12,NA,NA,TRBV2,CASSDRQETQYF,TGTGCCAGCAGTGACAGGCAAGAGACCCAGTACTTC
TRBJ1-2,15,NA,TRBD1,TRBV5-1,CASSGIQGVLDGYTF,TGCGCCAGCAGCGGAATACAGGGGGTTCTTGATGGCTACACCTTC
TRBJ1-1,14,NA,NA,TRBV4-3,CASSQDLGYTEAFF,TGCGCCAGCAGCCAAGATCTGGGGTATACTGAAGCTTTCTTT
TRBJ1-2,16,NA,TRBD1,TRBV4-3,CASSLGQGLFNYGYTF,TGCGCCAGCAGCCTGGGACAGGGATTATTTAACTATGGCTACACCTTC
TRBJ2-7,16,NA,NA,TRBV6-5,CASSYQQGPSSYEQYF,TGTGCCAGCAGTTACCAACAGGGACCGAGCTCCTACGAGCAGTACTTC
TRBJ1-6,11,NA,NA,TRBV2,CASSAGEPLHF,TGTGCCAGCAGTGCGGGCGAACCCCTCCACTTT
TRBJ1-2,15,NA,NA,TRBV19,CASSPDWDTNYGYTF,TGTGCCAGTAGCCCCGACTGGGACACTAACTATGGCTACACCTTC
TRBJ2-7,15,once,TRBD1,TRBV5-1,CASSHPGTGVYEQYF,TGCGCCAGCAGCCACCCCGGGACAGGGGTCTACGAGCAGTACTTC
TRBJ1-2,14,NA,NA,TRBV10-3,CAISEIGSLYGYTF,TGTGCCATCAGTGAGATAGGCAGCCTCTATGGCTACACCTTC
TRBJ2-1,16,once,TRBD2,TRBV10-3,CAISEGGLGGRDEQFF,TGTGCCATCAGTGAGGGTGGACTAGGCGGACGGGATGAGCAGTTCTTC
TRBJ2-2,13,NA,NA,TRBV5-8,CASSFMVTGELFF,TGTGCCAGCAGCTTCATGGTTACCGGGGAGCTGTTTTTT
TRBJ2-7,12,NA,NA,TRBV10-3,CAISADRYEQYF,TGTGCCATCAGCGCAGACAGGTACGAGCAGTACTTC
TRBJ2-1,14,NA,NA,TRBV30,CAWSEGGGRNEQFF,TGTGCCTGGAGTGAGGGGGGGGGCCGAAATGAGCAGTTCTTC
TRBJ2-7,12,NA,NA,TRBV11-2,CASSSGVYEQYF,TGTGCCAGCAGCTCAGGGGTTTACGAGCAGTACTTC
TRBJ1-2,15,once,NA,TRBV30,CAGGGEAGVMYGYTF,TGTGCGGGCGGGGGGGAGGCAGGAGTCATGTATGGCTACACCTTC
TRBJ2-2,16,NA,NA,TRBV5-6,CASSLAHRRETGELFF,TGTGCCAGCAGCTTGGCCCACCGAAGGGAAACCGGGGAGCTGTTTTTT
TRBJ1-2,12,NA,NA,TRBV28,CASSFQLGGYTF,TGTGCCAGCAGTTTCCAGTTGGGTGGCTACACCTTC
TRBJ2-6,14,once,NA,TRBV6-5,CASSYFTGANVLTF,TGTGCCAGCAGTTACTTCACTGGGGCCAACGTCCTGACTTTC
TRBJ2-7,15,NA,NA,TRBV4-1,CASSQLLGGTYEQYF,TGCGCCAGCAGCCAGTTGCTAGGGGGGACATACGAGCAGTACTTC